This TCR beta chain appears in the sequencing data of a study of blood T cells in healthy people across ages. Germline V lookup: CDR1 DFQATT, CDR2 SNEGSKA (reference sequence). The V gene end was trimmed by 6 bases and the J gene end by 0 bases; junction bases not matched to a gene: 8. This CDR3 region has 15 residues. A second about 7 to 11 cycle PCR used barcoded and J-beta primers. Each CDR3 protein gets one entry after TCRdb re-called the 5' RACE reads with MiXCR. Among roughly 700,000 distinct CDR3 sequences, around 25% were seen once, and the ten largest hold around 9.2%. Study-level findings and limits: Researchers judged that diversity estimates from one million T cells fell short of true values.

About this clonotype itself: What it recognizes is unknown.

Isolated per sample were at least 6 million PBMCs. This same sample was also taken into another study, of T cells of mothers and their children.

This TCR came from a boy younger than 18 in good health. The chain employs TRBV20-1 and TRBJ2-1; 7 bases map to TRBD1. Sequenced material: blood. CDR3 DNA: TGCAGTGCGGAGAGGGGGCCCAGCTCCTACAATGAGCAGTTCTTC. Translated, it gives CSAERGPSSYNEQFF.